What follows are 19 T cell receptor beta chains derived from one specimen sequenced in a study of T cell responses to AZD1222 COVID-19 vaccine. Some clones are missing from TCRdb's copy, which holds only in-frame ones; the method was immunoSEQ multiplex PCR. The sample carries some 150,000 clones, roughly 80% recorded once. The input for sequencing was peripheral blood, taken on day 0 of MenACWY control vaccination. All receptors come from an adult in good health.

The gene calls are TRBV9 and TRBJ1-4; TRBD1 agrees at 9 bases. This CDR3 spans 14 amino acids. V dropped 0 bases and J dropped 7; count of bases not matched to a gene: 1. From germline, CDR1 is SGDLS and CDR2 YYNGEE. The CDR3 nucleotides read TGTGCCAGCAGCGTAGGGGGACAGGGTGAAAAACTGTTTTTT. Amino acids: CASSVGGQGEKLFF.

V gene TRBV5-1 combines with J gene TRBJ1-3; D gene ambiguous. V lost 4 bases to trimming and J lost 4 bases, with 6 bases between them. In germline, CDR1 is SGHRS, CDR2 YFSETQ. CDR3 length: 12 residues. As DNA, the CDR3 is TGCGCCAGCAGCGAAACCGGAAACACCATATATTTT. Translating gives CASSETGNTIYF.

This clone has only one observation. The chain combines TRBV5-4 with TRBJ1-3; D is possibly TRBD1 (5 bases). CDR1 is SGHNT and CDR2 is YYREEE in the germline V gene (reference sequence). Trimming took off 4 bases at V and 7 bases at J, with 12 bases between the two ends. The CDR3 length is 13 residues. In DNA form, the CDR3 reads TGTGCCAGCAGCACCGGGACTCTGAACACCATATATTTT. This sequence encodes CASSTGTLNTIYF.

The V call is TRBV5-4, the J call TRBJ2-2; TRBD1 or TRBD2 may be the D gene (5 bases each). Deletions cut 3 bases from V and 2 bases from J, with 8 bases between. The CDR3 sequence is 14 residues long. From germline, CDR1 is SGHNT and CDR2 YYREEE (reference sequence). The CDR3 here is CASSWGINTGELFF. In nucleotides, the CDR3 is TGTGCCAGCAGCTGGGGGATTAACACCGGGGAGCTGTTTTTT.

J is TRBJ2-1 and V is TRBV7-9; 13 nucleotides agree with TRBD2. The CDR3 has 18 amino acids. V lost 4 bases to trimming and J lost 3 bases; unmatched junction nucleotides: 9. CDR1 SEHNR and CDR2 FQNEAQ come from the germline V gene (reference sequence). The CDR3 DNA follows: TGTGCCAGCAGCTCGACTAGCGGGGGGACGCGAGACTACAATGAGCAGTTCTTC. Translated, it gives CASSSTSGGTRDYNEQFF.

The J gene is TRBJ1-4, the V gene TRBV9; D unresolved. Trimming pared 7 bases from V and 3 bases from J, leaving 13 bases between. This CDR3 is built from 14 residues. Germline loops: CDR1 SGDLS, CDR2 YYNGEE. CDR3 protein: CASSSGVANEKLFF. The CDR3 DNA sequence: TGTGCCAGCTCGAGCGGGGTTGCTAATGAAAAACTGTTTTTT.

The rearrangement joins TRBV19 to TRBJ1-2, with TRBD1 matching over 7 bases. The CDR3 runs 13 residues. V shed 4 bases and J 4 bases; nucleotides not matched to a gene: 3. In germline, CDR1 is LNHDA, CDR2 SQIVND (reference sequence). This CDR3 is CASSTGQVYGYTF. CDR3 coding DNA: TGTGCCAGTAGTACTGGACAGGTCTATGGCTACACCTTC.

V and J are TRBV15 and TRBJ1-4; 7 bases agree with TRBD1. This CDR3 is 16 amino acids long. Trimming cost V 6 bases and J 10 bases; bases outside gene matches: 17. The germline CDR1 and CDR2 sequences are LNHNV and YYDKDF (reference sequence). The CDR3 here is CATRFVGGTALGKLFF. CDR3 in DNA: TGTGCCACCAGATTTGTGGGGGGGACAGCTCTCGGAAAACTGTTTTTT.

This clone turned up a few times. This sequence joins TRBV18 and TRBJ2-7, with D perhaps TRBD1 (6 bases). Trimming shortened V by 4 bases and J by 0 bases, and 19 bases separated the two germline ends. The CDR3 is 17 amino acids. Germline V lookup: CDR1 KGHSH, CDR2 LQKENI. In DNA, the CDR3 is TGTGCCAGCTCACTCTCGACCAGGGGCCGGAGCTCCTACGAGCAGTACTTC. Translating it yields CASSLSTRGRSSYEQYF.

This rearrangement joins TRBV2 to TRBJ2-5; 9 nucleotides match TRBD1. After removal of 2 bases from V and 7 bases from J, the junction contained 11 bases not matched to a gene. Per the germline V gene, CDR1 is SNHLY and CDR2 is FYNNEI. The CDR3 consists of 16 residues. The CDR3, as DNA: TGTGCCAGCAGTGAATCTTTGGGACAGGGCCACCCGACCCAGTACTTC. It is translated as CASSESLGQGHPTQYF.

V gene TRBV6-5 combines with J gene TRBJ1-2, with TRBD1 identical over 8 bases. The ends lost 6 bases at V and 7 bases at J; junction bases unmatched: 10. Looked up from germline, CDR1 is MNHEY and CDR2 is SVGAGI. The CDR3 is 14 amino acids. Here the CDR3 DNA reads TGTGCCAGCAGCCGATCGACAGGGGCGAGTGGCTACACCTTC. This sequence encodes CASSRSTGASGYTF.

The chain uses TRBV6-5 and TRBJ2-3; the D gene is possibly TRBD1 (6 bases). Germline values: CDR1 MNHEY, CDR2 SVGAGI. The CDR3 sequence is 15 residues long. V was pared by 2 bases and J by 4 bases, with 13 bases between. The CDR3 here is CASSYAGARADTQYF. CDR3 DNA sequence: TGTGCCAGCAGTTACGCAGGGGCGAGGGCAGATACGCAGTATTTT.

This chain uses TRBV3-1 (or the pseudogene TRBV3-2) with TRBJ1-5; TRBD1 is a possible D gene (5 bases). The CDR3 consists of 16 residues. Trimming pared 3 bases from V and 9 bases from J, leaving 21 bases between. Germline lookup yields CDR1 LGHDT and CDR2 YNNKEL (reference sequence). The CDR3 DNA is TGTGCCAGCAGCCACGGGATCCAATCCCAGCAGGGGCCCCAGCATTTT. The encoded protein is CASSHGIQSQQGPQHF.

This clone appeared once. The chain joins TRBV28 to TRBJ1-2; no clear D. The V gene lost 8 bases and the J gene lost 2 bases, with 9 bases spanning the gap. The CDR3 spans 12 residues. Germline V gene sequence: CDR1 MDHEN, CDR2 SYDVKM. CDR3 amino acids: CASGGWNYGYTF. The CDR3, as DNA: TGTGCCAGCGGAGGGTGGAACTATGGCTACACCTTC.

This clone was seen only a few times. The V gene is TRBV7-9, the J gene TRBJ2-7; D is possibly TRBD2 (7 bases). Germline V CDR1 and CDR2: SEHNR, FQNEAQ (reference sequence). CDR3 length equals 11 residues. With 3 bases removed from V and 9 bases from J, the gap between germline ends came to 9 bases. The CDR3 DNA follows: TGTGCCAGCAGCTTGGGAGGGGGGCAGTACGTC. This encodes CASSLGGGQYV.

A few counts support this clone. V gene TRBV5-6 combines with J gene TRBJ2-7; D perhaps matches TRBD1 (6 bases). The V end was cut by 2 bases, the J end by 0 bases, with 12 bases between. Germline loops: CDR1 SGHDT, CDR2 YYEEEE. The CDR3 loop spans 15 amino acids. CDR3 sequence reads: CASSLGQGRSYEQYF. DNA of the CDR3: TGTGCCAGCAGCTTAGGGCAGGGGCGCTCCTACGAGCAGTACTTC.

The chain couples TRBV5-5 to TRBJ2-3, with D possibly matching TRBD2 (5 bases). This CDR3 has 16 residues. Trimming took off 0 bases at V and 2 bases at J, with 13 bases between the two ends. Germline V lookup: CDR1 SGHKS, CDR2 YYEKEE (reference sequence). The CDR3 sequence is CASSLARLASTDTQYF. The CDR3 DNA sequence: TGTGCCAGCAGCTTGGCCAGGCTAGCATCCACAGATACGCAGTATTTT.

This clone was picked up many times. The chain carries TRBV5-6 and TRBJ1-5; D not resolved. Germline V gene data show CDR1 as SGHDT and CDR2 as YYEEEE. The CDR3 sequence is 13 residues long. The V end lost 4 bases, the J end lost 6 bases, and 11 bases lay between the germline ends. CDR3 region: CASSGRSGQPQHF. The DNA of the CDR3 is TGTGCCAGCAGCGGACGGAGTGGTCAGCCCCAGCATTTT.

This clone came up a few times. J is TRBJ1-4 and V is TRBV5-1, with TRBD1 as a possible D gene (5 bases). The CDR3 is 15 amino acids. Trimming took 6 bases from V and 8 from J, leaving 20 bases between them. Germline CDR1 and CDR2: SGHRS and YFSETQ. The CDR3 region is CASTPGRGVLEKLFF. DNA of the CDR3: TGCGCCAGCACCCCCGGACGGGGGGTTCTGGAAAAACTGTTTTTT.